The sequence of this TCR beta chain was determined in a study of regulatory T cells in long-lasting Graves disease. Time point described: newly diagnosed GD, antithyroid drugs for less than 3 months. Researchers made the TCR library from RNA that was extracted from PBMCs. With iRepertoire HTBI primers and Arm-PCR of CDR3 regions, TCR beta libraries were built. Each CDR3 protein is one row after TCRdb ran MiXCR on the multiplex PCR reads. The data hold a few hundred thousand distinct CDR3 sequences, with roughly 20% observed a single time. The germline CDR1 and CDR2 sequences are MNHNS and SASEGT. Trimming shortened V by 0 bases and J by 4 bases, and 12 bases separated the two germline ends. The length of the CDR3 is 15 residues. This sample was shared with a second study, whose subject was T cells in Graves' hyperthyroidism and ophthalmopathy.

Material: peripheral blood mononuclear cells (PBMCs), obtained at new diagnosis, from a patient treated with antithyroid drugs. The chain couples TRBV6-1 to TRBJ2-5; a weak D match, TRBD1 (5 bases). This clonotype originated in a woman in her thirties with Graves disease. The CDR3 DNA reads as TGTGCCAGCAGTGAAGCCGCAGGGTGGCTAGAGACCCAGTACTTC. As protein: CASSEAAGWLETQYF.